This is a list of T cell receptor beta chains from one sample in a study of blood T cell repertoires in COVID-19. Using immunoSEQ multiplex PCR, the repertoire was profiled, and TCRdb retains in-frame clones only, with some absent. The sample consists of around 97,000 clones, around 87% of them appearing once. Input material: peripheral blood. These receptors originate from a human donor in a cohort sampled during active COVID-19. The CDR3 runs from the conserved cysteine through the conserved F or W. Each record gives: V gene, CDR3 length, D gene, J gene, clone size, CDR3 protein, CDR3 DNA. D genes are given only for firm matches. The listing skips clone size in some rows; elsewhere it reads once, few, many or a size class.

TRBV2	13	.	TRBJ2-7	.	CASSLGARYEQYF	TGTGCCAGCAGCCTAGGAGCTCGATACGAGCAGTACTTC
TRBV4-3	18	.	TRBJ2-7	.	CASSQDPLPQGPVYEQYF	TGCGCCAGCAGCCAAGACCCCCTCCCACAGGGTCCCGTCTACGAGCAGTACTTC
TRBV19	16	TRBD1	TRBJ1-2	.	CASSIDFRGTLKGETF	TGTGCCAGTAGTATAGATTTCAGGGGGACGTTGAAAGGAGAGACCTTC
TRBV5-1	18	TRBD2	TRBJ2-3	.	CASSLSRAGGTLTDTQYF	TGCGCCAGCAGCTTATCCCGTGCGGGAGGGACTCTCACAGATACGCAGTATTTT
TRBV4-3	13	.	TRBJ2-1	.	CASRQGLYNEQFF	TGCGCCAGCAGACAGGGTCTCTACAATGAGCAGTTCTTC
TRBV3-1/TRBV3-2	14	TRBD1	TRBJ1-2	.	CASSPGTGEYGYTF	TGTGCCAGCAGCCCAGGGACAGGGGAGTATGGCTACACCTTC
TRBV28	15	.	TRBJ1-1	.	CASRFGRGGYTEAFF	TGTGCCAGCAGATTTGGAAGGGGGGGTTACACTGAAGCTTTCTTT
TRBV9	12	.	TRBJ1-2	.	CASRSQYYGYTF	TGTGCCAGCAGGAGCCAATACTATGGCTACACCTTC
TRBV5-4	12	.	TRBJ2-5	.	CASSLAGETQYF	TGTGCCAGCAGCTTGGCAGGAGAGACCCAGTACTTC
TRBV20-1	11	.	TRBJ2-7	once	CSAARDYEQYF	TGCAGTGCTGCCCGGGACTACGAGCAGTACTTC